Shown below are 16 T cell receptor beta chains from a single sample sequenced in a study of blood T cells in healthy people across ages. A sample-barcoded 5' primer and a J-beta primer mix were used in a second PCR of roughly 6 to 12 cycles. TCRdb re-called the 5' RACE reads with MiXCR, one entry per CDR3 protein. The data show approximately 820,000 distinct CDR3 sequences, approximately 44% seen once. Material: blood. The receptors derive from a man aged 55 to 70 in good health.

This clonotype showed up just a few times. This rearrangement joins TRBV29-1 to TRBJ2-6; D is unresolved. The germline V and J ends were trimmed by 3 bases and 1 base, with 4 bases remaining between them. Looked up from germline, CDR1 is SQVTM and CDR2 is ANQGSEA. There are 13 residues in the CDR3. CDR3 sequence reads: CSVDQSGANVLTF. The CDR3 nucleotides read TGCAGCGTTGATCAATCTGGGGCCAACGTCCTGACTTTC. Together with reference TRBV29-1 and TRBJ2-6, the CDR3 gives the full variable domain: SAVISQKPSRDICQRGTSLTIQCQVDSQVTMMFWYRQQPGQSLTLIATANQGSEATYESGFVIDKFPISRPNLTFSTLTVSNMSPEDSSIYLCSVDQSGANVLTFGAGSRLTVL.

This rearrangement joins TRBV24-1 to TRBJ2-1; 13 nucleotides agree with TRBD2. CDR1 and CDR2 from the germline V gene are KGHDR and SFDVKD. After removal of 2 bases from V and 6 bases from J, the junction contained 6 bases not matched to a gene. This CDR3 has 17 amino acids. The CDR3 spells CATSDSGLAGAPNEQFF. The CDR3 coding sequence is TGTGCCACCAGTGATTCTGGACTAGCGGGGGCCCCCAATGAGCAGTTCTTC.

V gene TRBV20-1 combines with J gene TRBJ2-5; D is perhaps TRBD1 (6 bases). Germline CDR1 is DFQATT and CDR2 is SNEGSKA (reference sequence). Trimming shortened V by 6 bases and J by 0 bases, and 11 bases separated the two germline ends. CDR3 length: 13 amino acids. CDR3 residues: CSAAQGHQETQYF. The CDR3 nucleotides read TGCAGTGCGGCTCAGGGGCACCAAGAGACCCAGTACTTC.

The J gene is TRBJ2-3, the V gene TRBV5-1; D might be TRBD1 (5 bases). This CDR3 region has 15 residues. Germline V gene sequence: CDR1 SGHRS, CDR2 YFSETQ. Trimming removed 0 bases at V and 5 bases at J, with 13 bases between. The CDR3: CASSLESRTRDTQYF. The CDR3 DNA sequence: TGCGCCAGCAGCTTGGAAAGCAGGACAAGAGATACGCAGTATTTT.

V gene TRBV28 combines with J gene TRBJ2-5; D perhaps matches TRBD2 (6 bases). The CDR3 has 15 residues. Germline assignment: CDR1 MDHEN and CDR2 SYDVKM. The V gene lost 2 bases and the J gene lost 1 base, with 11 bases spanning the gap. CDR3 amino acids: CASSLNQGGQETQYF. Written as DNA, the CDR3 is TGTGCCAGCAGTTTAAATCAGGGAGGCCAAGAGACCCAGTACTTC.

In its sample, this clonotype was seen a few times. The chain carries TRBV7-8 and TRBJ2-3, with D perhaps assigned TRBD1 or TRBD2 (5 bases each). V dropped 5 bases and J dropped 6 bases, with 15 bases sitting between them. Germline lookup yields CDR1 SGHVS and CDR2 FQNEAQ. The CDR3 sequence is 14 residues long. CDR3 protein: CASSGDPGGDTQYF. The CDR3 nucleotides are TGTGCCAGCAGCGGGGACCCCGGCGGGGATACGCAGTATTTT.

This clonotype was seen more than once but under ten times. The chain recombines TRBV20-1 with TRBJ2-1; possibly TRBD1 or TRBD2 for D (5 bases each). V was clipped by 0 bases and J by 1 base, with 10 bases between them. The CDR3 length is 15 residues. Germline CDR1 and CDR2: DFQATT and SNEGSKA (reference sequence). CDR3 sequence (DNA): TGCAGTGCTAGAGATTGGGGACGGTCCTACAATGAGCAGTTCTTC. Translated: CSARDWGRSYNEQFF.

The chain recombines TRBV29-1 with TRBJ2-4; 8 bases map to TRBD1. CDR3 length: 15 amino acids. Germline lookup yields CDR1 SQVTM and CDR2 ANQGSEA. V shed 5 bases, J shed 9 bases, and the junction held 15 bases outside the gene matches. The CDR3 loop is CSVSTRTGPMSIQYF. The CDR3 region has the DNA TGCAGCGTTTCCACCAGGACAGGGCCTATGTCCATTCAGTACTTC.

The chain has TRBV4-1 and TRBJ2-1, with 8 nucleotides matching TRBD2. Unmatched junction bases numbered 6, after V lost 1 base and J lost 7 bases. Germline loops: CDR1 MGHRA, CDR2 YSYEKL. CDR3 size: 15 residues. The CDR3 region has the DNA TGCGCCAGCAGCCAAGTAGGAGCGGGGGTTAATGAGCAGTTCTTC. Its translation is CASSQVGAGVNEQFF.

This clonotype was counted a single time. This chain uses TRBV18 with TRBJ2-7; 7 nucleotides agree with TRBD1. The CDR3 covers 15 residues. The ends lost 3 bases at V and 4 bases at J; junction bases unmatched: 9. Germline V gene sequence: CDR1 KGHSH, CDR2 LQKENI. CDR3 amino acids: CASSPVQGLPYEQYF. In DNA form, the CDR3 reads TGTGCCAGCTCACCGGTACAGGGGCTCCCTTACGAGCAGTACTTC.

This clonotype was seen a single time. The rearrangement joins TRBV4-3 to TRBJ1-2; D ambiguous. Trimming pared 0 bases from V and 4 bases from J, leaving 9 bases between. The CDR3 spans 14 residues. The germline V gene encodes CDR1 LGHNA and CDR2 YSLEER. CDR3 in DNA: TGCGCCAGCAGCCAAGAGGGCAGGCGCTATGGCTACACCTTC. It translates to CASSQEGRRYGYTF.

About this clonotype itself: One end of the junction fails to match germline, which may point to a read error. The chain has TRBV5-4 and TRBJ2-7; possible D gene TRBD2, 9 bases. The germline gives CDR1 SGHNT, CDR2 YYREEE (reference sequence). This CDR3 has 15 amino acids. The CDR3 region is CAGSGGTGTPYEQYF. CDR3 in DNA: TGTGCCGGCAGCGGGGGGACAGGTACTCCCTACGAGCAGTACTTC.

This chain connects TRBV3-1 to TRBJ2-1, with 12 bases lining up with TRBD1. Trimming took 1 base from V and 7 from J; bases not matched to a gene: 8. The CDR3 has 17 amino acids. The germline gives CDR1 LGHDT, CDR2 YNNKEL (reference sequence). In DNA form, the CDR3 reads TGTGCCAGCAGCCAAGGGGCCGGGACAGGGGGCTGGAATGAGCAGTTCTTC. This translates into CASSQGAGTGGWNEQFF.

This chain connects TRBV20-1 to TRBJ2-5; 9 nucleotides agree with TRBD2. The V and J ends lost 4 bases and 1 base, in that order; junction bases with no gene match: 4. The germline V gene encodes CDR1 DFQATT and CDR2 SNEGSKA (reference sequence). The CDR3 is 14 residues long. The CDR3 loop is CSATPSGVQETQYF. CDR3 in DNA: TGCAGTGCTACCCCTAGCGGGGTCCAAGAGACCCAGTACTTC.

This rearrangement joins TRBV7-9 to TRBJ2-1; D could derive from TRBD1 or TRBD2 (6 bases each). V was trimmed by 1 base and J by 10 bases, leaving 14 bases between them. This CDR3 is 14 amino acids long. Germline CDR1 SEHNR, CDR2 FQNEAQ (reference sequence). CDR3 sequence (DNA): TGTGCCAGCAGCTTAGAAGGGGGGCCGGGAGAGCAGTTCTTC. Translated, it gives CASSLEGGPGEQFF.

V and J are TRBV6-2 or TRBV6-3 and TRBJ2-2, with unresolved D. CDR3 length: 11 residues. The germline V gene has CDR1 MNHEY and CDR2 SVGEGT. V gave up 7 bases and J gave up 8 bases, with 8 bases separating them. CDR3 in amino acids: CASTMGGELFF. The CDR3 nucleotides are TGTGCCAGCACCATGGGAGGGGAGCTGTTTTTT.